The present entry profiles one T cell receptor beta chain with its context. This sample is part of a study of CD8 T cells in Susac syndrome. About 0.45 to 1 ug RNA was reverse transcribed with random hexamers. Amplification of TCR beta CDR3 by immunoSEQ multiplex PCR spanned 54 Vbeta and 13 Jbeta. TCRdb redid the calling of the immunoSEQ multiplex PCR reads with MiXCR, one entry per CDR3 protein. The table lists 150,000 or so distinct CDR3 sequences, around 94% of them singletons. Sequenced material: CD4+ T cells from PBMCs. This receptor was identified in a human donor in good health.

The CDR3 DNA reads as TGTGCCTGGAGGGACACCTATAACTATGGCTACACCTTC. It is translated as CAWRDTYNYGYTF. J is TRBJ1-2 and V is TRBV30, with D possibly matching TRBD1 (5 bases). V shed 3 bases and J shed 1 base, with 9 bases lying between them. This CDR3 is 13 amino acids long. Germline-derived CDR1 and CDR2 are GTSNPN and SVGIG (reference sequence).